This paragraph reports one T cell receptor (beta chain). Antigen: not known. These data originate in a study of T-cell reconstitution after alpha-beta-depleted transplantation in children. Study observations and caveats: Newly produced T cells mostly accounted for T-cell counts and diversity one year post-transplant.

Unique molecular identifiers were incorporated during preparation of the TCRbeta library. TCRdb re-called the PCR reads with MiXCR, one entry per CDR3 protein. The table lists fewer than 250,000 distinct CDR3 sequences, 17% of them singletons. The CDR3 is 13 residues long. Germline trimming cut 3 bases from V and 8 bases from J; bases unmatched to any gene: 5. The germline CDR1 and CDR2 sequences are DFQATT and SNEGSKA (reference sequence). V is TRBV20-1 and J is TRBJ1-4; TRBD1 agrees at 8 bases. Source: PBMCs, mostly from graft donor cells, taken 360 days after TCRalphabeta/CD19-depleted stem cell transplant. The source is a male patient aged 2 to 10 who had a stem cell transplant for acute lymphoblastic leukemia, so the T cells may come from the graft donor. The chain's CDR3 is CSASSGGVEKLFF. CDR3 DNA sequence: TGCAGTGCTAGTTCAGGGGGCGTCGAAAAACTGTTTTTT.